This T cell receptor beta chain came from a study of T cells in Graves' hyperthyroidism and ophthalmopathy. CDR1 DFQATT and CDR2 SNEGSKA come from the germline V gene (reference sequence). The CDR3 has 15 amino acids. Trimming removed 3 bases from V and 1 base from J; junction bases left unmatched: 7. TCR beta CDR3 region amplification was performed from RNA transcripts. First-round RT-PCR targeting the TCR CDR3 was performed with the HTBI primer set. TCRdb reanalysed the multiplex PCR reads using MiXCR and keeps one entry per CDR3 protein. The data contain hundreds of thousands of distinct CDR3 sequences, roughly 15% of them seen just once; the ten biggest clones take up approximately 12%.

V and J are TRBV20-1 and TRBJ1-2; 8 positions agree with TRBD1. This TCR derives from a woman between 45 and 60 years old with Graves' ophthalmopathy. Sequences were obtained from blood. The CDR3 region is CSARRTGSFNYGYTF. The CDR3 nucleotides are TGCAGTGCTAGGCGGACAGGGTCGTTTAACTATGGCTACACCTTC.